The 13 T cell receptor beta chains below come from one sample, sequenced in a study of identical twins. TCRdb re-derived calls from the 5' RACE reads in MiXCR, one entry per CDR3 protein. The repertoire holds 1.5 million to 2 million distinct CDR3 sequences, with around 29% as singletons. Material: cord blood. These receptors came from a newborn girl in good health.

This clonotype appeared a single time. A junction end diverges from the germline sequence, so it may reflect a read error. The genes are TRBV7-9 and TRBJ1-4, with D maybe TRBD1 (6 bases). The CDR3 runs to 14 residues. CDR1 is SEHNR and CDR2 is FQNEAQ in the germline V gene (reference sequence). The CDR3 coding sequence is TGTGCCAGCAGCAATAACAGGGATAATGAAAAACCGTTTTTT. It translates to CASSNNRDNEKPFF. The whole variable domain, filled in from reference TRBV7-9 and TRBJ1-4, reads DTGVSQNPRHKITKRGQNVTFRCDPISEHNRLYWYRQTLGQGPEFLTYFQNEAQLEKSRLLSDRFSAERPKGSFSTLEIQRTEQGDSAMYLCASSNNRDNEKPFFGSGTQLSVL.

This clonotype was counted between two and nine times. This chain links TRBV10-3 with TRBJ2-7; 8 nucleotides agree with TRBD1. The V gene end was trimmed by 6 bases and the J gene end by 5 bases; junction bases not matched to a gene: 6. The CDR3 contains 13 residues. From germline, CDR1 is ENHRY and CDR2 SYGVKD. This CDR3 is CAIRRTGTDEQYF. CDR3 DNA sequence: TGTGCCATCAGGCGGACAGGGACCGACGAGCAGTACTTC.

About this clonotype itself: Germline is not matched at one junction end, which may reflect a read error. DNA for the CDR3: TGTGCCAGCAGCTTAAGAAGCGGTGACAATGAGCGGTTCTTC. Residues: CASSLRSGDNERFF. The chain carries TRBV7-9 and TRBJ2-1; maybe TRBD2 (5 bases). The CDR3 runs to 14 residues. The germline V gene has CDR1 SEHNR and CDR2 FQNEAQ (reference sequence).

The chain employs TRBV27 and TRBJ1-4; D call uncertain. The CDR3 loop spans 17 amino acids. Per the germline V gene, CDR1 is MNHEY and CDR2 is SMNVEV (reference sequence). The V gene lost 2 bases and the J gene lost 0 bases, with 13 bases spanning the gap. The CDR3 DNA follows: TGTGCCAGCAGTTTACTATCCAGACCAGCAACTAATGAAAAACTGTTTTTT. This gives the protein CASSLLSRPATNEKLFF.

This clonotype was counted between two and nine times. The chain joins TRBV20-1 to TRBJ1-6; D uncertain. CDR3 length: 15 residues. Between the trimmed V and J ends, which lost 3 bases and 4 bases, there was a span of 13 bases. From germline, CDR1 is DFQATT and CDR2 SNEGSKA (reference sequence). The CDR3 is CSARTQGRYNSPLHF. The CDR3 region has the DNA TGCAGTGCTAGGACCCAAGGACGGTATAATTCACCCCTCCACTTT.

The chain carries TRBV20-1 and TRBJ2-5; D is perhaps TRBD1 (6 bases). The CDR3 runs 14 residues. From germline, CDR1 is DFQATT and CDR2 SNEGSKA (reference sequence). Trimming pared 3 bases from V and 0 bases from J, leaving 11 bases between. CDR3 loop: CSASGTGYQETQYF. In nucleotides, the CDR3 is TGCAGTGCTAGTGGTACAGGGTACCAAGAGACCCAGTACTTC.

The chain uses TRBV6-5 and TRBJ2-1; 12 bases are shared with TRBD2. After removal of 6 bases from V and 7 bases from J, the junction contained 7 bases not matched to a gene. Germline V gene data show CDR1 as MNHEY and CDR2 as SVGAGI. CDR3 length equals 15 residues. CDR3 region: CASSRTSGNSNEQFF. CDR3 DNA sequence: TGTGCCAGCAGCAGGACTAGCGGGAATTCGAATGAGCAGTTCTTC.

The chain is built from TRBV10-3 and TRBJ2-7; TRBD1 aligns across 7 bases. This CDR3 spans 13 amino acids. Trimming removed 3 bases from V and 2 bases from J; junction bases left unmatched: 1. Germline V CDR1 and CDR2: ENHRY, SYGVKD. The CDR3 region has the DNA TGTGCCATCAGTGATAGGGGGCCCTACGAGCAGTACTTC. Its protein is CAISDRGPYEQYF.

This clonotype was detected a few times. V is TRBV12-3 or TRBV12-4 and J is TRBJ2-7; 7 positions agree with TRBD2. Trimming at V came to 8 bases and at J to 2 bases, leaving 6 bases not matched to a gene. This CDR3 has 13 residues. The CDR3 DNA sequence: TGTGCCAGCGAGGCTAGCGGAACCTACGAGCAGTACTTC. This sequence encodes CASEASGTYEQYF.

The CDR3: CSARLGDEQFF. DNA for the CDR3: TGCAGTGCTAGGCTGGGGGATGAGCAGTTCTTC. The chain couples TRBV20-1 to TRBJ2-1; the D call may be TRBD1 or TRBD2 (5 bases each). V was pared by 3 bases and J by 8 bases, with 8 bases between. The V gene's germline CDR1 is DFQATT and CDR2 SNEGSKA (reference sequence). CDR3 length equals 11 residues.

This clonotype was counted ten times or more. The V call is TRBV7-6, the J call TRBJ1-2; TRBD1 might be the D (5 bases). The V gene's germline CDR1 is SGHVS and CDR2 FNYEAQ. Trimming cost V 4 bases and J 4 bases, with 10 bases left between them. The length of the CDR3 is 13 residues. The CDR3 loop reads CASSWRGGYGYTF. The CDR3 region has the DNA TGTGCCAGCAGCTGGAGGGGAGGCTATGGCTACACCTTC.

The chain uses TRBV10-3 and TRBJ1-6; 9 bases are a match to TRBD1. V lost 11 bases and J lost 8; bases outside the gene matches: 7. This CDR3 is built from 13 residues. Germline values: CDR1 ENHRY, CDR2 SYGVKD. For the CDR3, the DNA is TGTGCCGGACGGGACAGGGCGGATTCACCCCTCCACTTT. Translation gives CAGRDRADSPLHF.

The chain uses TRBV13 and TRBJ2-3, with TRBD2 identical over 10 bases. The CDR3 runs to 16 residues. The junction had 6 bases not matched to a gene; V was cut back by 2 bases and J by 4 bases. Germline V gene lookup returns CDR1 PRHDT and CDR2 FYEKMQ (reference sequence). CDR3 nucleotide sequence: TGTGCCAGCAGCTTAATGGAGCGGGGGGGCCCAGATACGCAGTATTTT. Translation: CASSLMERGGPDTQYF.